This T cell receptor (beta chain) was sequenced for a study of shared clonotypes between healthy human individuals. TCRdb's table, derived via immunoSEQ multiplex PCR, lists solely in-frame clones and lacks some. Seen here are about 2.4 million clones, roughly 93% observed once, and the top ten hold about 0.39%. Sequenced input: naive CD4+ T cells from PBMCs. Subset defined: CD45RA+ positively selected. The clonotype comes from a man between 18 and 29 years old in good health. Some clones in this sample may be carry-over from other donors' samples.

CDR3 sequence: CSARETLTQYF. CDR3 nucleotide sequence: TGCAGTGCTAGAGAGACCCTCACGCAGTATTTT. The chain links TRBV20-1 to TRBJ2-3; D gene uncertain. V lost 0 bases to trimming and J lost 9 bases, with 7 bases between them. The CDR3 has 11 residues. The V gene's germline CDR1 is DFQATT and CDR2 SNEGSKA (reference sequence).